Sequencing of this T cell receptor (beta chain) was carried out in a study of T-cell memory formation after mild COVID-19. Study-level points and caveats: Cross-reactive memory seemingly joined, as some responding clones were found in pre-infection memory.

At least ten counts were recorded for this clonotype. Its antigen remains unidentified. One entry per CDR3 protein results from TCRdb running MiXCR on the 5' RACE reads. This sample has about 320,000 distinct CDR3 sequences, with roughly an eighth found just once. With 2 bases removed from V and 1 base from J, the gap between germline ends came to 9 bases. The CDR3 is 15 residues long. Germline lookup yields CDR1 SGHVS and CDR2 FNYEAQ. The clonotype originates from a man aged 18-30 years who had mild COVID-19 (a few samples of this study predate the infection). Cell type and time point are not known. The specimen sequenced was PBMCs or a T cell subset sorted from them (not recorded which). The chain uses TRBV7-6 and TRBJ2-1; possible D gene TRBD2, 6 bases. The CDR3 nucleotides are TGTGCCAGCAGCTTACTTGCGGGGTCCTACAATGAGCAGTTCTTC. This encodes CASSLLAGSYNEQFF.